The 17 T cell receptor beta chains in this list originate from one sample, sequenced in a study of T-cell memory formation after mild COVID-19. Via MiXCR, TCRdb re-called the 5' RACE reads, giving one row per CDR3 protein. The table shows approximately 210,000 distinct CDR3 sequences, with roughly a tenth occurring only once. Sequenced input: PBMCs or a T cell subset sorted from them (not recorded which). These TCRs come from a man aged 18 to 35 who had mild COVID-19 (a few samples of this study predate the infection). Cell type and time point are not known.

The chain employs TRBV28 and TRBJ2-1; TRBD1 matches 11 bases. Losses at the gene ends were 7 bases for V and 4 bases for J; bases not matched to a gene: 12. This CDR3 spans 17 amino acids. Looked up from germline, CDR1 is MDHEN and CDR2 is SYDVKM. CDR3 sequence: CASKTAGTGGGYNEQFF. CDR3 nucleotide sequence: TGTGCCAGCAAGACTGCCGGGACAGGGGGGGGTTACAATGAGCAGTTCTTC.

This chain links TRBV6-6 with TRBJ1-4; D remains ambiguous. From germline, CDR1 is MNHNY and CDR2 SVGAGI (reference sequence). Trimming took off 6 bases at V and 8 bases at J, with 4 bases between the two ends. CDR3 length: 10 residues. This CDR3 reads CASRLEKLFF. CDR3 nucleotide sequence: TGTGCCAGCAGACTCGAAAAACTGTTTTTT.

The rearrangement uses TRBV19 and TRBJ1-5; a possible D gene is TRBD1 (6 bases). Trimming pared 3 bases from V and 6 bases from J, leaving 9 bases between. This CDR3 spans 13 amino acids. Germline V CDR1 and CDR2: LNHDA, SQIVND (reference sequence). The DNA for the CDR3 is TGTGCCAGTAGTATCGAGGGGGTTCAGCCCCAGCATTTT. It specifies CASSIEGVQPQHF.

The chain uses TRBV28 and TRBJ1-1, with D tentatively TRBD1 (5 bases). Germline V gives CDR1 MDHEN, CDR2 SYDVKM. This CDR3 is 15 amino acids long. The germline V and J ends were trimmed by 4 bases and 5 bases, with 17 bases remaining between them. CDR3 bases: TGTGCCAGCAGTTCACGGGACCTCGTGCGGACTGAAGCTTTCTTT. This translates into CASSSRDLVRTEAFF.

This clonotype was seen a few times. The chain joins TRBV7-8 to TRBJ1-1; D unclear. Germline assignment: CDR1 SGHVS and CDR2 FQNEAQ. The V and J ends lost 0 bases and 0 bases respectively, with 14 bases between them. The CDR3 is 17 residues long. The CDR3 bases are TGTGCCAGCAGCTTAGCGCTTAGGGAATCGATGAACACTGAAGCTTTCTTT. It encodes CASSLALRESMNTEAFF.

The chain uses TRBV9 and TRBJ1-2; 8 nucleotides match TRBD1. The CDR3 totals 20 residues. With V trimmed by 0 bases and J by 7 bases, 23 bases remained unmatched. Germline loops: CDR1 SGDLS, CDR2 YYNGEE. CDR3 sequence reads: CASSVALRTGSSLGPSGYTF. The CDR3 DNA follows: TGTGCCAGCAGCGTAGCTCTCCGGACAGGGAGTTCCTTAGGCCCCTCTGGCTACACCTTC.

Many counts were recorded for this clonotype. This rearrangement joins TRBV20-1 to TRBJ2-1; 7 nucleotides agree with TRBD2. The CDR3 extends over 15 amino acids. Germline CDR1 and CDR2: DFQATT and SNEGSKA (reference sequence). The V segment lost 8 bases and the J segment 0 bases; nucleotides outside the gene matches: 10. CDR3 residues: CSTVSGASSYNEQFF. Here the CDR3 DNA reads TGCAGTACGGTCAGCGGGGCCAGCTCCTACAATGAGCAGTTCTTC.

The sample holds many counts of this clonotype. The chain has TRBV7-3 and TRBJ2-1; D possibly corresponds to TRBD2 (5 bases). The CDR3 is 13 amino acids. Trimming pared 5 bases from V and 8 bases from J, leaving 13 bases between. The germline V gene encodes CDR1 SGHTA and CDR2 FQGTGA. CDR3 in amino acids: CASSPSPEDEQFF. The CDR3 DNA reads TGTGCCAGCAGCCCGAGCCCGGAGGATGAGCAGTTCTTC.

The sample holds a few counts of this clonotype. V and J are TRBV7-2 and TRBJ2-3; TRBD2 agrees at 13 bases. The germline V gene encodes CDR1 SGHTA and CDR2 FQGNSA. J lost 1 base, V lost 5 bases, and 0 bases had no gene match. The CDR3 consists of 15 residues. The chain's CDR3 is CASSGTSGGTDTQYF. Here the CDR3 DNA reads TGTGCCAGCAGCGGGACTAGCGGGGGCACAGATACGCAGTATTTT.

The chain combines TRBV24-1 with TRBJ1-3; the D is unclear. Germline V lookup: CDR1 KGHDR, CDR2 SFDVKD. The ends were cut back, 0 bases at V and 2 bases at J, with 10 bases in the middle. There are 16 residues in the CDR3. DNA for the CDR3: TGTGCCACCAGTGATTTGGCAGAACCTCCTGGAAACACCATATATTTT. Translation gives CATSDLAEPPGNTIYF.

There are a few counts of this clonotype. This sequence joins TRBV5-1 and TRBJ2-3, with a possible D match to TRBD2 (6 bases). V was pared by 4 bases and J by 6 bases, with 18 bases between. CDR3 length: 15 residues. The V gene's germline CDR1 is SGHRS and CDR2 YFSETQ. This chain's CDR3 is CASSPGVGVFDTQYF. CDR3 nucleotides: TGCGCCAGCAGCCCGGGGGTTGGGGTTTTCGATACGCAGTATTTT.

This clonotype occurred many times. The chain has TRBV12-3 or TRBV12-4 and TRBJ1-6; D is unresolved. V lost 5 bases and J lost 9, with 8 bases in between. The CDR3 loop spans 12 amino acids. DNA of the CDR3: TGTGCCAGCAGTCCCCCCTTTTCACCCCTCCACTTT. Translating gives CASSPPFSPLHF.

In its sample, this clonotype was seen a few times. The gene calls are TRBV6-5 and TRBJ2-7; TRBD1 matches at 11 bases. The V gene end was trimmed by 6 bases and the J gene end by 9 bases; junction bases not matched to a gene: 16. The CDR3 is made up of 16 amino acids. Germline CDR1 MNHEY, CDR2 SVGAGI. CDR3 protein: CASSRGQGAATVPQYF. In DNA form, the CDR3 reads TGTGCCAGCAGCCGAGGACAGGGGGCCGCCACGGTCCCGCAGTACTTC.

Only a few counts were recorded for this clonotype. J is TRBJ1-2 and V is TRBV6-1; a weak D match, TRBD1 (5 bases). Trimming removed 6 bases at V and 5 bases at J, with 13 bases between. The CDR3 is 13 residues long. Germline V gives CDR1 MNHNS, CDR2 SASEGT. Here the CDR3 reads CASRRGTAYGYTF. CDR3 coding DNA: TGTGCCAGCAGGCGCGGGACGGCTTATGGCTACACCTTC.

The chain uses TRBV23-1 and TRBJ1-2; 12 nucleotides align to TRBD1. Being an ORF, TRBV23-1 has a function that is uncertain. There are 14 residues in the CDR3. The V segment lost 6 bases and the J segment 7 bases; nucleotides outside the gene matches: 6. CDR3 in DNA: TGCGCCAGCAGCCGGGACAGGGGGCAGGGTGGCTACACCTTC. Protein sequence: CASSRDRGQGGYTF.

The sample holds a few counts of this clonotype. This chain connects TRBV4-3 to TRBJ1-2; D is uncertain. Germline V gene lookup returns CDR1 LGHNA and CDR2 YSLEER. Trimming removed 2 bases from V and 4 bases from J, with 14 bases in between. This CDR3 region has 15 residues. The CDR3 loop reads CASSQRRARLYGYTF. Written as DNA, the CDR3 is TGCGCCAGCAGCCAAAGACGCGCGAGACTCTATGGCTACACCTTC.

The CDR3 spells CASSLRVLGEKLFF. CDR3 DNA: TGTGCCAGCAGCCTCCGGGTATTGGGAGAAAAACTGTTTTTT. This chain uses TRBV11-2 with TRBJ1-4, with D uncertain. CDR1 is SGHAT and CDR2 is FQNNGV in the germline V gene. The CDR3 spans 14 residues. V was pared by 5 bases and J by 8 bases, with 15 bases between. The full variable domain, rest sourced from reference TRBV11-2 and TRBJ1-4, is EAGVAQSPRYKIIEKRQSVAFWCNPISGHATLYWYQQILGQGPKLLIQFQNNGVVDDSQLPKDRFSAERLKGVDSTLKIQPAKLEDSAVYLCASSLRVLGEKLFFGSGTQLSVL.